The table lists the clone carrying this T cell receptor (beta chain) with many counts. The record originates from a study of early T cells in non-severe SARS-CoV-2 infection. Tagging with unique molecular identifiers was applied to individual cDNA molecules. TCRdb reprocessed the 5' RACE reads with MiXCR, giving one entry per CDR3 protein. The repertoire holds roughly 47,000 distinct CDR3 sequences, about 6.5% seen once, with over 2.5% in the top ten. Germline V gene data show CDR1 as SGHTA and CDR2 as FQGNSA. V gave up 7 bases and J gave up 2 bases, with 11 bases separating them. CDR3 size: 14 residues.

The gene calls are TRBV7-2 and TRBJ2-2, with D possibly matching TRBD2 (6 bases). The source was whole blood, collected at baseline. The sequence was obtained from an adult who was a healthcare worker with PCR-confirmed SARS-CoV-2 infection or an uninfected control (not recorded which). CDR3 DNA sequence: TGTGCCAGCAAGCGGGCCTTCAACACCGGGGAGCTGTTTTTT. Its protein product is CASKRAFNTGELFF.